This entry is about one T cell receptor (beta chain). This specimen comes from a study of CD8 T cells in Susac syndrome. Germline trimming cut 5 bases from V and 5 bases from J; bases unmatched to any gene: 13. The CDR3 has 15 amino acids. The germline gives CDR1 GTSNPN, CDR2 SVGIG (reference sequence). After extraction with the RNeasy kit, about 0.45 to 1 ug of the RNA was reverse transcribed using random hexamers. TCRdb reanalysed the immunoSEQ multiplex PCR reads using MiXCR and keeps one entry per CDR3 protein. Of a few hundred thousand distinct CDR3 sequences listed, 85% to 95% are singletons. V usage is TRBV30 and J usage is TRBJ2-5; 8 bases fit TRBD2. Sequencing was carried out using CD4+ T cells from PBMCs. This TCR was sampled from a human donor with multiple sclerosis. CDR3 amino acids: CAWLPQRGPRETQYF. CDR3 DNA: TGTGCCTGGTTGCCCCAGCGGGGGCCCCGGGAGACCCAGTACTTC. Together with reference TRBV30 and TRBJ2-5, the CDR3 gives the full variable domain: SQTIHQWPATLVQPVGSPLSLECTVEGTSNPNLYWYRQAAGRGLQLLFYSVGIGQISSEVPQNLSASRPQDRQFILSSKKLLLSDSGFYLCAWLPQRGPRETQYFGPGTRLLVL.